A selection of T cell receptor beta chains follows, all from one sample in a study of blood T cell repertoires in COVID-19. This table comes from immunoSEQ multiplex PCR, and its TCRdb copy is limited to in-frame clones, with some not included. In the table there are about 160,000 clones, 85% to 95% of which are singletons. Sequencing was done on a sample of peripheral blood. These receptors all stem from a woman aged 50 to 65 with acute or convalescent COVID-19. Each CDR3 is given without its conserved first and last residue.

v_gene: TRBV7-9; j_gene: TRBJ1-6; CDR3aa: ASTRDRGPLH
v_gene: TRBV19; j_gene: TRBJ1-1; CDR3aa: ASSATANTEAF
v_gene: TRBV29-1; j_gene: TRBJ2-3; CDR3aa: SVEYLGLAGGPDTQY
v_gene: TRBV29-1; j_gene: TRBJ1-1; CDR3aa: SVGRGVTEAF
v_gene: TRBV4-2; j_gene: TRBJ1-1; CDR3aa: ASSQDTPKKAF
v_gene: TRBV24-1; j_gene: TRBJ2-5; CDR3aa: ATSATSVGTQY
v_gene: TRBV19; j_gene: TRBJ2-1; CDR3aa: ASSIGLAGNNEQF
v_gene: TRBV10-3; j_gene: TRBJ1-2; CDR3aa: AAQPDSYGYT
v_gene: TRBV9; j_gene: TRBJ2-2; CDR3aa: ASSVAGGPNTGELF
v_gene: TRBV19; j_gene: TRBJ1-1; CDR3aa: ASSLQASNTEAF
v_gene: TRBV4-1; j_gene: TRBJ1-3; CDR3aa: ASSQEDSFSNTIY
v_gene: TRBV7-2; j_gene: TRBJ2-3; CDR3aa: ASRLPRRGRNDTQY
v_gene: TRBV18; j_gene: TRBJ1-1; CDR3aa: ASSPQTVNTEAF
v_gene: TRBV7-2; j_gene: TRBJ1-1; CDR3aa: ASSRPGTSITEAF
v_gene: TRBV7-3; j_gene: TRBJ2-1; CDR3aa: ASSLQGRTPLGGNEQF